This T cell receptor (beta chain) came from a study of Graves' ophthalmopathy and Graves' hyperthyroidism. Points from the study as a whole: A classifier, a 13-signature model, separated ophthalmopathy from stable hyperthyroidism with approximately 88% sensitivity and around 80% specificity. At about 70% sensitivity and 72.22% specificity, the model predicted progression of the ophthalmopathy. Appearing in blood as well were most expanded thyroid clonotypes above 0.001 frequency.

The CDR3 totals 14 residues. The J segment lost 1 base and the V segment lost 7 bases, leaving 7 bases of the junction unmatched. Germline assignment: CDR1 SNHLY and CDR2 FYNNEI. This clonotype was counted at least ten times. Its antigen is not identified. Using RNA transcripts, the TCR beta CDR3 regions were amplified. The library came from an HTBI-primed first-round RT-PCR and a second-round multiplex PCR. TCRdb reanalysed the multiplex PCR reads using MiXCR and keeps one entry per CDR3 protein. Counted here are hundreds of thousands of distinct CDR3 sequences, about an eighth occurring once; the ten biggest clones make up 9.5% to 10%. Ophthalmopathy was moderately-to-severely active, CAS at least 3, NOSPECS at least 4, lasting under 3 months.

The receptor was derived from a woman aged 30 to 39 with Graves' ophthalmopathy. The chain links TRBV2 to TRBJ2-7; 7 nucleotides match TRBD1. The specimen sequenced was blood. CDR3 in amino acids: CASIGQDASYEQYF. CDR3 nucleotides: TGTGCCAGCATTGGACAGGACGCTTCCTACGAGCAGTACTTC.